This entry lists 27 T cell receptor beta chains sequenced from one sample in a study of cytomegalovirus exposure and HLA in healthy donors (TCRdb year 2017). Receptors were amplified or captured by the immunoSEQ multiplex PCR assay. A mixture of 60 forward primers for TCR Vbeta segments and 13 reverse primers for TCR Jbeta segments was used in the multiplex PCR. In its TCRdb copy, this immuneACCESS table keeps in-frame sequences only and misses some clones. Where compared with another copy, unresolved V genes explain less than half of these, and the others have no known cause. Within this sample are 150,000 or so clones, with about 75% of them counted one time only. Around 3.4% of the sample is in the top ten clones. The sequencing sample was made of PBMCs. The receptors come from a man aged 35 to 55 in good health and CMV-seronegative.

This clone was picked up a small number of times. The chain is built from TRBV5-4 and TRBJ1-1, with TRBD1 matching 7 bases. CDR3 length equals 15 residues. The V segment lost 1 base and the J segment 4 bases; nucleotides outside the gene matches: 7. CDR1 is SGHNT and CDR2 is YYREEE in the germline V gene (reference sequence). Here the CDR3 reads CASSLPTGEATEAFF. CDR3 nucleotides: TGTGCCAGCAGCTTGCCAACAGGGGAGGCCACTGAAGCTTTCTTT. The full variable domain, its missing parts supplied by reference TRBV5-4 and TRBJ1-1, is ETGVTQSPTHLIKTRGQQVTLRCSSQSGHNTVSWYQQALGQGPQFIFQYYREEENGRGNFPPRFSGLQFPNYSSELNVNALELDDSALYLCASSLPTGEATEAFFGQGTRLTVV.

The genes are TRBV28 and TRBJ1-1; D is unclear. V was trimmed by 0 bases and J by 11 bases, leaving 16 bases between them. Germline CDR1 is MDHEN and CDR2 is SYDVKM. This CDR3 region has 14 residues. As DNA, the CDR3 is TGTGCCAGCAGTTTATGGGTCGGGCCCAGAGGGGCTTTCTTT. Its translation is CASSLWVGPRGAFF.

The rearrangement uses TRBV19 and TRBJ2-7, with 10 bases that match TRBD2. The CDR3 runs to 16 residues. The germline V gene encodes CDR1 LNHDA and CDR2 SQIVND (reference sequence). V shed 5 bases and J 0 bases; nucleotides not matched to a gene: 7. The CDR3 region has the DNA TGTGCCAGTAGTCCTAGCGGGGGCCTTAGCTCCTACGAGCAGTACTTC. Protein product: CASSPSGGLSSYEQYF.

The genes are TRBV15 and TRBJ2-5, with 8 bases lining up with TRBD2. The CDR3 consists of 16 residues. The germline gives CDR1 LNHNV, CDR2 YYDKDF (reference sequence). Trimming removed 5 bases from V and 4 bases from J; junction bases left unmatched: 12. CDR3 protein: CATSSLGGGTGETQYF. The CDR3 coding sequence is TGTGCCACCAGCTCCCTCGGGGGGGGGACGGGAGAGACCCAGTACTTC.

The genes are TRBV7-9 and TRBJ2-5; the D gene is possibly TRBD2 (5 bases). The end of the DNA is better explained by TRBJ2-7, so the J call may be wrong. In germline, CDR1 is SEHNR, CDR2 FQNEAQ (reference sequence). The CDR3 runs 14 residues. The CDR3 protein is CASSPRVRSDEQYF. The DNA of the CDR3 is TGTGCCAGCAGCCCGAGGGTCCGAAGCGACGAGCAGTACTTC.

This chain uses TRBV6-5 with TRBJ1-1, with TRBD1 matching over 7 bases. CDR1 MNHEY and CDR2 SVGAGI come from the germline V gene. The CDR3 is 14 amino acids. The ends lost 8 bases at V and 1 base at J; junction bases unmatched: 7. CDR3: CASLSRDRNTEAFF. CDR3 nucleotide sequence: TGTGCCAGCTTATCCCGGGACAGGAACACTGAAGCTTTCTTT.

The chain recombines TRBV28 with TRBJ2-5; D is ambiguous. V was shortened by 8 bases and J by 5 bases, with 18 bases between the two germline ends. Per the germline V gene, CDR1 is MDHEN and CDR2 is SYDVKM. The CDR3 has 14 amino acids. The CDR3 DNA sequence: TGTGCCAGCTCCCTCACCGGGTTCCGGGAGACCCAGTACTTC. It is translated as CASSLTGFRETQYF.

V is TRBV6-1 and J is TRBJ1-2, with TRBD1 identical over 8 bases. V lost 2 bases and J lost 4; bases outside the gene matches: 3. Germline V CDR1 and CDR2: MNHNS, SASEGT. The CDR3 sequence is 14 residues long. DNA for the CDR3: TGTGCCAGCAGTGAAACCGGGACAGGCTATGGCTACACCTTC. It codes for CASSETGTGYGYTF.

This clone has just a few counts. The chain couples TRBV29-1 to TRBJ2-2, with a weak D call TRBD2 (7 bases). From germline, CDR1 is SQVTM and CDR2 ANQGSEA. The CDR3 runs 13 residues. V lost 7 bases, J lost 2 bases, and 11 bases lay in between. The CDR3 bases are TGCAGCGCGGGGGGCCGAAACACCGGGGAGCTGTTTTTT. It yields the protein CSAGGRNTGELFF.

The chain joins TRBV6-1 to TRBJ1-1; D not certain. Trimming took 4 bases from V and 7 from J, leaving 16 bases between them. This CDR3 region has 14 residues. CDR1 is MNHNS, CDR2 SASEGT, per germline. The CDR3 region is CASSVGVRGLEAFF. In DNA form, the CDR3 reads TGTGCCAGCAGTGTCGGGGTTAGAGGGCTTGAAGCTTTCTTT.

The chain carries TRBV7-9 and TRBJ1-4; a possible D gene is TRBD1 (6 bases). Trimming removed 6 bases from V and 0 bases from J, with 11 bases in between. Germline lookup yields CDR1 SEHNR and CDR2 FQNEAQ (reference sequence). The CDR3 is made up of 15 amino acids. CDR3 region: CASSRTDATNEKLFF. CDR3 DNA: TGTGCCAGCAGTCGGACAGACGCAACTAATGAAAAACTGTTTTTT.

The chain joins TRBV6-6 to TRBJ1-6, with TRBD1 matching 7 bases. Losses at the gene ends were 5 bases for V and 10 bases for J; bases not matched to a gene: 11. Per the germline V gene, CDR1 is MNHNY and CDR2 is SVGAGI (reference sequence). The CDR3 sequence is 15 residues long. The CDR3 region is CASSRQGEASSPLHF. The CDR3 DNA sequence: TGTGCCAGCAGTAGACAGGGAGAAGCGTCCTCACCCCTCCACTTT.

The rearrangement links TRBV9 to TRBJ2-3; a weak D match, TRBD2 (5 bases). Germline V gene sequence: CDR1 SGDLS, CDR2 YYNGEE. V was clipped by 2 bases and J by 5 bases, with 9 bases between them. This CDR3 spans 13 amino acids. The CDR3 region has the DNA TGTGCCAGCAGCGTCATACGGGGAGATACGCAGTATTTT. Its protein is CASSVIRGDTQYF.

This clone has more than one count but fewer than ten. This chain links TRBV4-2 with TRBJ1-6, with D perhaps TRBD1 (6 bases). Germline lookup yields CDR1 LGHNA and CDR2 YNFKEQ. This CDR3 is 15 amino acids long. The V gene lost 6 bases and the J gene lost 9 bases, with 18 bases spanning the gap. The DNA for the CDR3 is TGTGCCAGCAGTCAGAACATAGGGGGTGGTTCACCCCTCCACTTT. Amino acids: CASSQNIGGGSPLHF.

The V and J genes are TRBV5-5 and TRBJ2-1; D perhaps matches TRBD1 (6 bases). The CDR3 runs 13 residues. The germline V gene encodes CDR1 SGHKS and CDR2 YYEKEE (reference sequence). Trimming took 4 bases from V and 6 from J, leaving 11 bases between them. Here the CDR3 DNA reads TGTGCCAGCAGCGCTGGCAGGGGCAATGAGCAGTTCTTC. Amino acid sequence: CASSAGRGNEQFF.

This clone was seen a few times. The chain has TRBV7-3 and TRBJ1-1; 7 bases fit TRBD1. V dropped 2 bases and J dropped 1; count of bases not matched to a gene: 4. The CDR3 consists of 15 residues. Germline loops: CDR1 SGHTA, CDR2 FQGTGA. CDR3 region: CASSLGRQGNTEAFF. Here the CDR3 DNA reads TGTGCCAGCAGCTTAGGTCGACAGGGGAACACTGAAGCTTTCTTT.

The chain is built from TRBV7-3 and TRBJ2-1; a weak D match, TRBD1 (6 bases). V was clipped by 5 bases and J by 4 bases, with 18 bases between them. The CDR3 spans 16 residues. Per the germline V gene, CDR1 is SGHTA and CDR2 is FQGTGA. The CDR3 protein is CASSKLQGSLYNEQFF. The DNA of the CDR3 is TGTGCCAGCAGCAAACTACAGGGTTCGCTTTACAATGAGCAGTTCTTC.

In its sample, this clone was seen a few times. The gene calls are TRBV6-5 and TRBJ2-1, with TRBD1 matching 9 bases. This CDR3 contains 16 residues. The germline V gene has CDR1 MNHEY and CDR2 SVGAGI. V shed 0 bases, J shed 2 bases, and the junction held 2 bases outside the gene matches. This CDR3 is CASSYSGTGTYNEQFF. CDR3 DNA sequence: TGTGCCAGCAGTTACTCCGGGACAGGGACCTACAATGAGCAGTTCTTC.

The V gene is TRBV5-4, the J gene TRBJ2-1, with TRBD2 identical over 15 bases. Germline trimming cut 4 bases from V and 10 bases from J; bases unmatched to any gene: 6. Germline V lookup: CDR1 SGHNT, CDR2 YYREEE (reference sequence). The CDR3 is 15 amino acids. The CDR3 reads CASSRTSGGGWEQFF. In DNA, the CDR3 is TGTGCCAGCAGCCGGACTAGCGGGGGGGGATGGGAGCAGTTCTTC.

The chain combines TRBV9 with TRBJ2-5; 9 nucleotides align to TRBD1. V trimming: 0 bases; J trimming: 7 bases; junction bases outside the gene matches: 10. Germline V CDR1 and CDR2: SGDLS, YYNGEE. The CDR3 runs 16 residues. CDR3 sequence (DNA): TGTGCCAGCAGCGTAGGGTGGGGGACAGGGAGCGGGACCCAGTACTTC. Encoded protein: CASSVGWGTGSGTQYF. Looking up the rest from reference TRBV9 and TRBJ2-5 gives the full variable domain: DSGVTQTPKHLITATGQRVTLRCSPRSGDLSVYWYQQSLDQGLQFLIQYYNGEERAKGNILERFSAQQFPDLHSELNLSSLELGDSALYFCASSVGWGTGSGTQYFGPGTRLLVL.

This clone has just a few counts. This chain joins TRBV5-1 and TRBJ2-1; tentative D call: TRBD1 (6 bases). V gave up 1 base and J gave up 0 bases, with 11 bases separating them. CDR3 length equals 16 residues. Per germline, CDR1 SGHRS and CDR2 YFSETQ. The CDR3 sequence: CASSLLGANSYNEQFF. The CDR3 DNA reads TGCGCCAGCAGCTTGTTGGGGGCGAACTCCTACAATGAGCAGTTCTTC.

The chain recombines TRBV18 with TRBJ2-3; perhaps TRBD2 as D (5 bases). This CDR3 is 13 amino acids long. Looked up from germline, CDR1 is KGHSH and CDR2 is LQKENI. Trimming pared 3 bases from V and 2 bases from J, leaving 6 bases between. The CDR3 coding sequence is TGTGCCAGCTCACCTCGGGACACAGATACGCAGTATTTT. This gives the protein CASSPRDTDTQYF.

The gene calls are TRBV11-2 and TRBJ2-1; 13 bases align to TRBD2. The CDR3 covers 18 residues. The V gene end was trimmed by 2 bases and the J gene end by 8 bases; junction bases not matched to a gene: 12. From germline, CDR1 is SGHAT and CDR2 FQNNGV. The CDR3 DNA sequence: TGTGCCAGCAGCTTAACACTAGCGGGGGGGCCCTTTCTAGATGAGCAGTTCTTC. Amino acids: CASSLTLAGGPFLDEQFF.

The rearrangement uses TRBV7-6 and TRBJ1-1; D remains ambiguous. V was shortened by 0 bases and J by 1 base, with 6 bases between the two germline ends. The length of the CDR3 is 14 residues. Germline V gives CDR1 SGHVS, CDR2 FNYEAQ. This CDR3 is CASSLAGGNTEAFF. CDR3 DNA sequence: TGTGCCAGCAGCTTAGCCGGCGGGAACACTGAAGCTTTCTTT.

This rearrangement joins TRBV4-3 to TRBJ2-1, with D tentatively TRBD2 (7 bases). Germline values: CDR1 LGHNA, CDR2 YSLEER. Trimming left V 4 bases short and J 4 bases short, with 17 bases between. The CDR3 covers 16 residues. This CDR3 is CASSREGGHPYNEQFF. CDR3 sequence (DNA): TGCGCCAGCAGCCGGGAGGGGGGCCATCCTTACAATGAGCAGTTCTTC.

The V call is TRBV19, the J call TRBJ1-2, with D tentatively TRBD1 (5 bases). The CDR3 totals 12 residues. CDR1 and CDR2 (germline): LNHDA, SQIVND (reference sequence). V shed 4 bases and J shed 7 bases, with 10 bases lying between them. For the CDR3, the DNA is TGTGCCAGTAGTACAGGGTTCCGTGGCTACACCTTC. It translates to CASSTGFRGYTF.

Written as DNA, the CDR3 is TGTGACAAGAACACTGAAGCTTTCTTT. It translates to CDKNTEAFF. The rearrangement uses TRBV30 and TRBJ1-1; D ambiguous. Germline CDR1 reads GTSNPN; CDR2 reads SVGIG (reference sequence). CDR3 length equals 9 residues.